One sample yielded the 7 T cell receptor beta chains listed below, sequenced in a study of T cell changes during pregnancy in multiple sclerosis. Only in-frame clones appear in the TCRdb table, and some are missing; sequencing was by immunoSEQ multiplex PCR. The sample lists roughly 83,000 clones, around 90% occurring once. The sample consisted of PBMCs, taken in the first trimester of pregnancy. These receptors originate from a female donor in good health, serving as a control in a pregnancy study. Some clones in this sample may be carry-over from other donors' samples.

In this sample, this clone turned up once. The chain recombines TRBV21-1 with TRBJ2-6; the DNA was not used to check the table's D call, TRBD2. TRBV21-1 is given as a pseudogene. The CDR3 spans 17 residues. The CDR3 spells CASSNSGARSGANVLTF. The CDR3 region has the DNA TGTGCCAGCAGCAACAGCGGGGCCCGCTCTGGGGCCAACGTCCTGACTTTC.

The V and J genes are TRBV5-1 and TRBJ1-3; 9 bases map to TRBD1. With V trimmed by 3 bases and J by 0 bases, 7 bases remained unmatched. This CDR3 contains 17 residues. From germline, CDR1 is SGHRS and CDR2 YFSETQ. The CDR3 DNA sequence: TGCGCCAGCAGCTCGACAGGGGGTGATAGCTCTGGAAACACCATATATTTT. It encodes CASSSTGGDSSGNTIYF.

The genes are TRBV7-6 and TRBJ1-4; 8 bases are a match to TRBD1. Germline V gene lookup returns CDR1 SGHVS and CDR2 FNYEAQ. J gave up 12 bases and V 1 base, and 22 bases lay outside the gene matches. The CDR3 consists of 19 residues. CDR3 bases: TGTGCCAGCAGCTTAGACTTCCCGGGACAGGCTTTGGTGGGATTAGAACTGTTTTTT. Translated: CASSLDFPGQALVGLELFF. Based on the CDR3 plus reference TRBV7-6 and TRBJ1-4, the full variable domain is GAGVSQSPRYKVTKRGQDVALRCDPISGHVSLYWYRQALGQGPEFLTYFNYEAQQDKSGLPNDRFSAERPEGSISTLTIQRTEQRDSAMYRCASSLDFPGQALVGLELFFGSGTQLSVL.

The chain combines TRBV19 with TRBJ2-7; 8 nucleotides agree with TRBD1. V lost 5 bases, J lost 5 bases, and 11 bases stayed unmatched. The CDR3 is made up of 15 amino acids. Germline lookup yields CDR1 LNHDA and CDR2 SQIVND (reference sequence). This CDR3 reads CASSATGTGWNEQYF. CDR3 nucleotide sequence: TGTGCCAGTAGTGCAACCGGGACAGGTTGGAACGAGCAGTACTTC.

The J gene is TRBJ2-3, the V gene TRBV15; D not certain. The V gene's germline CDR1 is LNHNV and CDR2 YYDKDF (reference sequence). This CDR3 contains 15 residues. V lost 0 bases and J lost 2, with 9 bases in between. CDR3 bases: TGTGCCACCAGCAGAGAGTTGGCGGACACAGATACGCAGTATTTT. Amino acid sequence: CATSRELADTDTQYF.

The chain links TRBV27 to TRBJ2-2; D may be TRBD1 (6 bases). Deletions cut 5 bases from V and 6 bases from J, with 16 bases between. The CDR3 is 15 amino acids. Per germline, CDR1 MNHEY and CDR2 SMNVEV (reference sequence). This CDR3 is CASSPLGASPGELFF. The CDR3 coding sequence is TGTGCCAGCAGTCCCCTGGGGGCCAGCCCCGGGGAGCTGTTTTTT.

The rearrangement joins TRBV28 to TRBJ2-1; 12 bases are shared with TRBD2. The CDR3 length is 16 residues. After removal of 6 bases from V and 4 bases from J, the junction contained 7 bases not matched to a gene. CDR1 and CDR2 from the germline V gene are MDHEN and SYDVKM. Written as DNA, the CDR3 is TGTGCCAGCAGATCACTAGCGGGGGGTTGGTACAATGAGCAGTTCTTC. Its translation is CASRSLAGGWYNEQFF.